The clone carrying this TCR beta chain was counted between two and nine times. As yet, its antigen is unknown. This CDR3 region has 14 residues. Germline V gene sequence: CDR1 ENHRY, CDR2 SYGVKD. Trimming removed 3 bases from V and 0 bases from J, with 8 bases in between. The data belong to a study of beta chain features in type 1 diabetes. Background on the study: Sorted cells from all samples, numbering 107,917,701, were examined.

Study-wide findings and caveats: Type 1 diabetes patients showed a moderate but significant shortening of TCRB CDR3s in all four CD4+ subsets. In the patient group, naive, central memory and Treg TCRB repertoires seemed more alike than in the healthy donor group.

Sorted CD4+ subsets: naive, central memory, regulatory, stem cell-like memory (CD45RO/CCR7/CD25/CD127/CD95/CD27 panel). Since all of the isolated RNA was reverse transcribed, expressed TCRB transcripts were what got sequenced. Naive, central memory and regulatory T cell samples averaged about 3.5 million reads. The repertoire was sequenced with immunoSEQ multiplex PCR; TCRdb's copy has only in-frame clones and lacks some. The table has over 200,000 clones, roughly 11% seen once. The sequenced sample consisted of naive CD4+ T cells from blood. This chain links TRBV10-3 with TRBJ1-1; D is unresolved. This receptor was identified in a young man with type 1 diabetes. Here the CDR3 DNA reads TGTGCCATCAGTGATTGGGGAGTGAACACTGAAGCTTTCTTT. Translation: CAISDWGVNTEAFF.